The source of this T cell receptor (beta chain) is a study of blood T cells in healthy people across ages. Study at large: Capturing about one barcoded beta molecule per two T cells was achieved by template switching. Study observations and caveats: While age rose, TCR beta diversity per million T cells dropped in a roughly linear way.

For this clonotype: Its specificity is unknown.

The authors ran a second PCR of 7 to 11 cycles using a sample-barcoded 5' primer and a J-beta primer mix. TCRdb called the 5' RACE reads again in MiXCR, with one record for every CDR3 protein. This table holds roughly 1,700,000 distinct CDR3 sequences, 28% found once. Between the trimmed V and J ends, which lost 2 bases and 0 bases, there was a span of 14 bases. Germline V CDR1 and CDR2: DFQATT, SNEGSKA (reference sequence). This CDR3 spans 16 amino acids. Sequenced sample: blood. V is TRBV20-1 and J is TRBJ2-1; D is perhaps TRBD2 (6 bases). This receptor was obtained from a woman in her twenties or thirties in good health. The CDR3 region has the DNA TGCAGTGCTAGACCCCTTAGCGGCAGCTCCTACAATGAGCAGTTCTTC. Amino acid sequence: CSARPLSGSSYNEQFF.